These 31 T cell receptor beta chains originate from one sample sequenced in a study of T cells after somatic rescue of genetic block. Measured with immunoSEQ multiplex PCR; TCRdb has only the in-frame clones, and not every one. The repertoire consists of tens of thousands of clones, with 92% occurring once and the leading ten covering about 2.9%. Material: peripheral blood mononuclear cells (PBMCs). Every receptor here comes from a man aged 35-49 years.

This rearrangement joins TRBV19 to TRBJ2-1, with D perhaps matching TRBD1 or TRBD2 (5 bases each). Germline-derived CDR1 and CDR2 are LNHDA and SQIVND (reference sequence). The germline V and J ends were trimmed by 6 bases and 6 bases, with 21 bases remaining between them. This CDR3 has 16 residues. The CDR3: CASSHPLGPGGNEQFF. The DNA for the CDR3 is TGTGCCAGTAGCCATCCTCTGGGACCGGGCGGCAATGAGCAGTTCTTC. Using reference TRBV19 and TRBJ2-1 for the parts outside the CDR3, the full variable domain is DGGITQSPKYLFRKEGQNVTLSCEQNLNHDAMYWYRQDPGQGLRLIYYSQIVNDFQKGDIAEGYSVSREKKESFPLTVTSAQKNPTAFYLCASSHPLGPGGNEQFFGPGTRLTVL.

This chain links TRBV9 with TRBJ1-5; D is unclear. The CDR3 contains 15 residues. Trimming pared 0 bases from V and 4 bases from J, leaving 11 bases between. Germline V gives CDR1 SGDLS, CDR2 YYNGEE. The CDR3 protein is CASSVEGVVNQPQHF. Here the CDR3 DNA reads TGTGCCAGCAGCGTAGAAGGAGTGGTGAATCAGCCCCAGCATTTT.

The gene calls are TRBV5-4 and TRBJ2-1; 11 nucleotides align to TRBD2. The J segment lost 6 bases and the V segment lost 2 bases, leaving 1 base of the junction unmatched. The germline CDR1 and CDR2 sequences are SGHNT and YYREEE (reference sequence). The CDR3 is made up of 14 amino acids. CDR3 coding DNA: TGTGCCAGCAGCTTCGGGACTAGCGGCAATGAGCAGTTCTTC. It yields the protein CASSFGTSGNEQFF.

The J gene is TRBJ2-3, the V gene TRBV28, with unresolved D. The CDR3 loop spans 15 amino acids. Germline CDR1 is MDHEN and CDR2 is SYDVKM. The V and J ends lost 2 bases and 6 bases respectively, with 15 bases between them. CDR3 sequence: CASSLVRSPRDTQYF. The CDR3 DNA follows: TGTGCCAGCAGTTTAGTACGGAGCCCGCGGGATACGCAGTATTTT.

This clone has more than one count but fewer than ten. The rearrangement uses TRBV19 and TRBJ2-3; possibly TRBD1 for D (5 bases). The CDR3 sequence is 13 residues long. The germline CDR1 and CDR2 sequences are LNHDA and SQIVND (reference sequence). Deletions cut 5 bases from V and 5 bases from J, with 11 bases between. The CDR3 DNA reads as TGTGCCAGTAGTGTGACAGCAGGAGATACGCAGTATTTT. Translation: CASSVTAGDTQYF.

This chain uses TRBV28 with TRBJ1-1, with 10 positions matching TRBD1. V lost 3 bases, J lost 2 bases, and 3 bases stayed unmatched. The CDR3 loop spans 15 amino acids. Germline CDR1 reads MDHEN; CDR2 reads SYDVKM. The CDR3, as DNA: TGTGCCAGCAGTTTTGGGGACAGGGGAAACACTGAAGCTTTCTTT. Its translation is CASSFGDRGNTEAFF.

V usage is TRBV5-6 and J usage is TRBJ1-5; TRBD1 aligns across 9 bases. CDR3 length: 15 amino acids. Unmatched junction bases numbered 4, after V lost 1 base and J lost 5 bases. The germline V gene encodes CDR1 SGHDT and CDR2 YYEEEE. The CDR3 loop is CASSLRGQGYQPQHF. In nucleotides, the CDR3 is TGTGCCAGCAGCTTGCGGGGACAGGGTTATCAGCCCCAGCATTTT.

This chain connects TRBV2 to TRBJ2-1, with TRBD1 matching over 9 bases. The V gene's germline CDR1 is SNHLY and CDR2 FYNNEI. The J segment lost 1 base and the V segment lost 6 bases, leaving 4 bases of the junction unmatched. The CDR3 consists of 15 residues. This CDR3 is CASRGQGLSYNEQFF. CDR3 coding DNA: TGTGCCAGCAGGGGACAGGGCTTGTCCTACAATGAGCAGTTCTTC.

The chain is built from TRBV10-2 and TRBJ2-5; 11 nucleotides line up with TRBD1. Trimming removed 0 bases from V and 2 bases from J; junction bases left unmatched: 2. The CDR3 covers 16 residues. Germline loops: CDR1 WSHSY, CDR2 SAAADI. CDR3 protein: CASSESGTGGQETQYF. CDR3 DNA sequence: TGCGCCAGCAGTGAGTCGGGGACAGGGGGTCAAGAGACCCAGTACTTC.

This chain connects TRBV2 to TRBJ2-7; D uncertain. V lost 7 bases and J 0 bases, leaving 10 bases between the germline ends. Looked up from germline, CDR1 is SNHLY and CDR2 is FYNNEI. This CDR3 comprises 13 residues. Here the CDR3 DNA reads TGTGCCAGCACGTCAGACCTCTCCTACGAGCAGTACTTC. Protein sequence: CASTSDLSYEQYF.

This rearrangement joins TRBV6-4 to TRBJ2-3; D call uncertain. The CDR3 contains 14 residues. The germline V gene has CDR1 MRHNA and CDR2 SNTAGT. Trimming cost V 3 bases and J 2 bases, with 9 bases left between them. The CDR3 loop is CASSESPVTDTQYF. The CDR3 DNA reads TGTGCCAGCAGTGAATCCCCGGTCACAGATACGCAGTATTTT.

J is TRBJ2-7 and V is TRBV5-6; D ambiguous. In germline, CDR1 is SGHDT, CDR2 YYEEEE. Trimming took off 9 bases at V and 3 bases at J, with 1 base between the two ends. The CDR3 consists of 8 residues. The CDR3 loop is CANYEQYF. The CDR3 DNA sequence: TGTGCCAACTACGAGCAGTACTTC.

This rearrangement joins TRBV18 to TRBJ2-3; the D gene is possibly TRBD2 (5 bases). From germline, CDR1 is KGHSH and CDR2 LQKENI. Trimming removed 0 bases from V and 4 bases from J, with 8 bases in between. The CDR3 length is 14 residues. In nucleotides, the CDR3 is TGTGCCAGCTCACCACCGTCGGGGTCAGATACGCAGTATTTT. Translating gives CASSPPSGSDTQYF.

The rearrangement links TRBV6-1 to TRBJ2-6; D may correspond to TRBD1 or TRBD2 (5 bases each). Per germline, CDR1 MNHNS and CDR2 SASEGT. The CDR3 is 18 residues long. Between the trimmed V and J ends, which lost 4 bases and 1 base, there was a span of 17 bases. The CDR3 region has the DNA TGTGCCAGCAGTGGGGCGGTGGGGGATGTTTCTGGGGCCAACGTCCTGACTTTC. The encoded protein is CASSGAVGDVSGANVLTF.

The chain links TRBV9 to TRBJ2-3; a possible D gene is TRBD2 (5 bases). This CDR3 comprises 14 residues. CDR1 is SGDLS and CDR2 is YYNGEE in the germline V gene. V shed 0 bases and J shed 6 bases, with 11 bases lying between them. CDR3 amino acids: CASSVGPGSDTQYF. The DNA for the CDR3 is TGTGCCAGCAGCGTAGGTCCGGGGTCGGATACGCAGTATTTT.

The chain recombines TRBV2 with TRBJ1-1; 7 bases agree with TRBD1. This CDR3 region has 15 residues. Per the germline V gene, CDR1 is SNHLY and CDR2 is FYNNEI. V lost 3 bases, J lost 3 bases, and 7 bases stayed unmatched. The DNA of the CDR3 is TGTGCCAGCAGTGACCCAGACAGGGTGGACACTGAAGCTTTCTTT. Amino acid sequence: CASSDPDRVDTEAFF.

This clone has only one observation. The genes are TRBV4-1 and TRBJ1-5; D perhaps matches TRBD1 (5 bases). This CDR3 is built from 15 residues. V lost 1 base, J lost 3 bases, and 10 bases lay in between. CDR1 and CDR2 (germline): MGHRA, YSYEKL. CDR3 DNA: TGCGCCAGCAGCCAAGGCCAGGGCTTCAATCAGCCCCAGCATTTT. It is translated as CASSQGQGFNQPQHF.

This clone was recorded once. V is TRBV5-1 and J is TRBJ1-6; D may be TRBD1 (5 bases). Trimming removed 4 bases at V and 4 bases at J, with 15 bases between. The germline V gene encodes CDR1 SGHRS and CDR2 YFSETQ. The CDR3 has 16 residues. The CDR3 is CASSPGPTEYNSPLHF. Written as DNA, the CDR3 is TGCGCCAGCAGCCCTGGACCGACAGAATATAATTCACCCCTCCACTTT.

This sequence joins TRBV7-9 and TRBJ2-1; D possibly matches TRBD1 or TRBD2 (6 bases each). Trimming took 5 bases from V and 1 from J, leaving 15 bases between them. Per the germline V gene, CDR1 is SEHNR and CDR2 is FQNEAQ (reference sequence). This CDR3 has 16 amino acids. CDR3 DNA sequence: TGTGCCAGCAGCCGTTATAGGGGGGTTTCCTACAATGAGCAGTTCTTC. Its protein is CASSRYRGVSYNEQFF. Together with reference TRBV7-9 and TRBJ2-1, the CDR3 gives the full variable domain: DTGVSQNPRHKITKRGQNVTFRCDPISEHNRLYWYRQTLGQGPEFLTYFQNEAQLEKSRLLSDRFSAERPKGSFSTLEIQRTEQGDSAMYLCASSRYRGVSYNEQFFGPGTRLTVL.

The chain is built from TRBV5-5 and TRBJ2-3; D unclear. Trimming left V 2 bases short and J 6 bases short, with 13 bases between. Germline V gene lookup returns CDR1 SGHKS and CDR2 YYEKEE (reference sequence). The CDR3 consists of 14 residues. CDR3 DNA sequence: TGTGCCAGCAGCTTTTACCGGCTCGCGGATACGCAGTATTTT. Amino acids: CASSFYRLADTQYF.

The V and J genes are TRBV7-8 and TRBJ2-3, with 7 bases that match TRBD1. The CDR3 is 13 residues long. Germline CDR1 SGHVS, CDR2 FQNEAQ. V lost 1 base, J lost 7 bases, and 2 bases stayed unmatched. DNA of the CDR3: TGTGCCAGCAGCTTAGGGGACAGTAATACGCAGTATTTT. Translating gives CASSLGDSNTQYF.

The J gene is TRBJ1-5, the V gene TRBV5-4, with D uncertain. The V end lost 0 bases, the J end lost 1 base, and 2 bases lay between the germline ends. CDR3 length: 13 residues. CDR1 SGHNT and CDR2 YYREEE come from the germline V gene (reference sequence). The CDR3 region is CASSLDSNQPQHF. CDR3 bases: TGTGCCAGCAGCTTGGACAGCAATCAGCCCCAGCATTTT.

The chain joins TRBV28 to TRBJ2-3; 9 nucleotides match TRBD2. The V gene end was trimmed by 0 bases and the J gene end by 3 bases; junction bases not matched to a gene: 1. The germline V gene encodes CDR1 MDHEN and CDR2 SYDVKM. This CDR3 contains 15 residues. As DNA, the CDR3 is TGTGCCAGCAGTTTATGGCTAGCGGGGACAGATACGCAGTATTTT. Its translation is CASSLWLAGTDTQYF.

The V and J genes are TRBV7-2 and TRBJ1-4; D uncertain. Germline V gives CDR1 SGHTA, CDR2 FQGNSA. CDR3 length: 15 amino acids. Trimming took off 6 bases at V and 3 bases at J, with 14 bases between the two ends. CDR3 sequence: CASSDFLAANEKLFF. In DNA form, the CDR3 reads TGTGCCAGCAGTGACTTCCTCGCGGCTAATGAAAAACTGTTTTTT.

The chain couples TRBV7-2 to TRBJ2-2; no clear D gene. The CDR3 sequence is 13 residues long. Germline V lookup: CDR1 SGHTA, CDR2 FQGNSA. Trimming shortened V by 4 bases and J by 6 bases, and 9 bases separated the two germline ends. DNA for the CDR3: TGTGCCAGCAGCTCCCGGCCTGCCGGGGAGCTGTTTTTT. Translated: CASSSRPAGELFF.

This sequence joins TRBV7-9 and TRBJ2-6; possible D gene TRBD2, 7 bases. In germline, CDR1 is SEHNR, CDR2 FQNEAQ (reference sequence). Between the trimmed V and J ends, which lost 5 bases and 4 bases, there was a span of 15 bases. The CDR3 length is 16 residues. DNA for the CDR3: TGTGCCAGCAGCCTGACCCGGGGGGCCGGGGCCAACGTCCTGACTTTC. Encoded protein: CASSLTRGAGANVLTF. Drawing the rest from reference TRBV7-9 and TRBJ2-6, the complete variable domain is DTGVSQNPRHKITKRGQNVTFRCDPISEHNRLYWYRQTLGQGPEFLTYFQNEAQLEKSRLLSDRFSAERPKGSFSTLEIQRTEQGDSAMYLCASSLTRGAGANVLTFGAGSRLTVL.

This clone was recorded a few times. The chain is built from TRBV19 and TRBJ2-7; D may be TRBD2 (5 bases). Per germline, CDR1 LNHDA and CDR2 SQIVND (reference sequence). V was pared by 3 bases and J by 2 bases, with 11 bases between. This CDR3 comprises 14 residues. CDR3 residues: CASSIGGYTYEQYF. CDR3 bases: TGTGCCAGTAGTATTGGCGGGTATACCTACGAGCAGTACTTC.

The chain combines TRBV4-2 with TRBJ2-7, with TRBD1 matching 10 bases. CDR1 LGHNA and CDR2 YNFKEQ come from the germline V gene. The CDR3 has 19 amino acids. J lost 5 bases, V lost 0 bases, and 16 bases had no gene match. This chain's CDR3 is CASSQDRGLEGQGPNEQYF. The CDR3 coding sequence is TGTGCCAGCAGCCAAGACCGGGGCTTGGAGGGACAGGGGCCAAACGAGCAGTACTTC.

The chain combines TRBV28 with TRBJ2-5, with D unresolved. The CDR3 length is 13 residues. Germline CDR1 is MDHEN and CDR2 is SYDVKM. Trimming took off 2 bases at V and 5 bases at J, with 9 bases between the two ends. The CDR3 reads CASSLRLGETQYF. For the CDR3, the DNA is TGTGCCAGCAGTTTACGGCTGGGGGAGACCCAGTACTTC.

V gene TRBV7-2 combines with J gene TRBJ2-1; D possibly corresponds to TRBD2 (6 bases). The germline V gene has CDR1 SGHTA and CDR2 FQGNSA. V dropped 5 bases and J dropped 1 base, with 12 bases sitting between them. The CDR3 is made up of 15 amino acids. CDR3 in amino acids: CASSRDSASYNEQFF. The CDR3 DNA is TGTGCCAGCAGCAGGGACTCCGCATCCTACAATGAGCAGTTCTTC.

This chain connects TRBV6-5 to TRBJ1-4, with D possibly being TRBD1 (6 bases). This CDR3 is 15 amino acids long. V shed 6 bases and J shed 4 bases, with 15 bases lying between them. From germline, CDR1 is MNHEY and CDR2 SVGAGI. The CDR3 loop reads CASRLDRSLNEKLFF. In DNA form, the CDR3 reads TGTGCCAGCAGGTTAGACAGGAGCCTTAATGAAAAACTGTTTTTT.